What follows are 5 T cell receptor beta chains derived from one specimen sequenced in a study of CD8+ T cells in alopecia areata. Sorting relied on CD4, CD8alpha, NKG2D, NKG2ACE and other markers applied to pooled cutaneous lymph node cells. RNA extraction was followed by reverse transcription into cDNA, which acted as the sequencing template. Using immunoSEQ multiplex PCR, the repertoire was profiled, and TCRdb retains in-frame clones only, with some absent. The sample lists approximately 280,000 clones, none appearing once, the ten largest making up roughly 1.2%. Sequenced material: CD4+ T cells sorted from a lymph node. These receptors were collected from a C3H/HeJ mouse with alopecia areata. This strain's MHC haplotype is H2-k.

In regard to this clone: Gene names follow the mouse nomenclature. This sample also contains other DNA sequences that code for the same CDR3. The CDR3: CTCSAGTLNYAEQFF. CDR3 DNA (partial): TGCACCTGCAGTGCCGGGACTCTGAACTATGCT. The chain employs TRBV1 and TRBJ2-1; weak D call: TRBD2 (6 bases). With the read ending 4 residues before the CDR3 end, the germline J gene is used to fill in that end. The germline CDR1 and CDR2 sequences are NSQYPW and LRSPGD (reference sequence). The CDR3 is 15 residues long. V lost 3 bases to trimming and J lost 1 base, with 10 bases between them.

This clone was counted only a few times. All gene names here are mouse names. The observed sequence ends 3 residues before the CDR3 terminus, with the missing tail filled in from the germline J gene. This chain links TRBV13-3 with TRBJ1-6; 8 nucleotides match TRBD1. TRBJ1-6 is identified as an open reading frame with a role that is uncertain. V was clipped by 1 base and J by 6 bases; unmatched bases: 3. This CDR3 is 15 amino acids long. Germline loops: CDR1 NNHDY, CDR2 SYVADS. The CDR3 loop is CASSDTRGRNSPLYF. The part of the CDR3 DNA that was read is TGTGCCAGCAGTGATACCAGGGGGCGTAATTCGCCC.

In its sample, this clone was seen a few times. Mouse germline and gene names are used. The CDR3 goes on 3 residues after the read ends, and that part is filled in from the germline J gene. J is TRBJ1-6 and V is TRBV13-1, with D possibly TRBD1 on 5 matching bases. TRBJ1-6 counts as an open reading frame of uncertain function. Per the germline V gene, CDR1 is NSHNY and CDR2 is SYGAGN. V was cut by 4 bases and J by 5 bases, with 7 bases left in between. CDR3 length: 13 amino acids. The CDR3 DNA, read in part, is TGTGCCAGCAGTCCAGGGAATAATTCGCCC. It yields the protein CASSPGNNSP. The entire CDR3 protein is CASSPGNNSPLYF.

This clone was picked up a small number of times. Gene and germline names: mouse. The read comes to an end 3 residues before the CDR3 does, leaving the germline J gene to fill in the end. The same CDR3 can be traced to other DNA sequences in this sample. The chain uses TRBV19 and TRBJ1-6, with D possibly matching TRBD1 (6 bases). TRBJ1-6 is flagged as an ORF with uncertain function. Germline V gene lookup returns CDR1 FNHDT and CDR2 SITEND (reference sequence). V lost 4 bases, J lost 4 bases, and 9 bases lay in between. The CDR3 loop spans 14 amino acids. CDR3 sequence: CASSPDSYNSPLYF. The DNA read from the CDR3 is TGTGCCAGCAGTCCGGACAGTTATAATTCGCCC.

The table lists this clone with a few counts. Gene names are mouse gene names. With the read ending 4 residues before the CDR3 end, the germline J gene is used to fill in that end. Within the sample, other DNA sequences also encode this same CDR3. The chain recombines TRBV13-1 with TRBJ2-7; 11 bases are a match to TRBD2. CDR3 length equals 15 residues. V was pared by 0 bases and J by 2 bases, with 1 base of the junction left unmatched. In germline, CDR1 is NSHNY, CDR2 SYGAGN. CDR3 bases read: TGTGCCAGCAGTGATGCGGGACTGGGGGCCTAT. This sequence encodes CASSDAGLGAY. The full CDR3 sequence reads CASSDAGLGAYEQYF.